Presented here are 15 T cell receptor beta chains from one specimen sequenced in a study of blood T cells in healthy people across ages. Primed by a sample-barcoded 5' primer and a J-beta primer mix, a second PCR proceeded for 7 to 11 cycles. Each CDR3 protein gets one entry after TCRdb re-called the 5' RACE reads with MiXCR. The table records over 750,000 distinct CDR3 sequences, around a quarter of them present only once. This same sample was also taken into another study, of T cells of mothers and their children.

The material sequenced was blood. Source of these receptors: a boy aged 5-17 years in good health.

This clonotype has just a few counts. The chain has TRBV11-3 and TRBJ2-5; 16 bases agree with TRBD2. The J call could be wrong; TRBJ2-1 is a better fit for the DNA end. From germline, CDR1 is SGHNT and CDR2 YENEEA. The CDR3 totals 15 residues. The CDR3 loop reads CASSWGTSGGDEQFF. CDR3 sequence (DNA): TGTGCCAGCAGCTGGGGGACTAGCGGGGGGGATGAGCAGTTCTTC.

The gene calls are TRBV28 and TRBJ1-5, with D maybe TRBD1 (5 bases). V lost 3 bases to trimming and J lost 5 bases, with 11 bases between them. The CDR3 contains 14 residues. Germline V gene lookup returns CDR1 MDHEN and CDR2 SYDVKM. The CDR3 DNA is TGTGCCAGCAGTTTGAGGGGTGAGGATCAGCCCCAGCATTTT. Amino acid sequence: CASSLRGEDQPQHF.

The CDR3 here is CASSQDFGNTDTQYF. Written as DNA, the CDR3 is TGTGCCAGCAGCCAAGATTTCGGGAACACAGATACGCAGTATTTT. The chain recombines TRBV3-1 with TRBJ2-3; D is possibly TRBD2 (5 bases). This CDR3 is 15 amino acids long. Germline V lookup: CDR1 LGHDT, CDR2 YNNKEL (reference sequence). V shed 0 bases and J shed 2 bases, with 9 bases lying between them.

This chain's CDR3 is CASSQRRAGGADTQYF. As DNA, the CDR3 is TGCGCCAGCAGCCAGAGAAGAGCGGGAGGGGCAGATACGCAGTATTTT. V is TRBV4-1 and J is TRBJ2-3, with 10 bases aligning to TRBD2. The germline CDR1 and CDR2 sequences are MGHRA and YSYEKL. Trimming cost V 3 bases and J 4 bases; bases outside gene matches: 7. The CDR3 contains 16 residues.

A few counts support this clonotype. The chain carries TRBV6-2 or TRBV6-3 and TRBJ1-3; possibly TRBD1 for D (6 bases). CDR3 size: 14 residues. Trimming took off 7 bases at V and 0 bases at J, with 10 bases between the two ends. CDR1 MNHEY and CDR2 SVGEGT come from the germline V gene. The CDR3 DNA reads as TGTGCCAGCAAGGACAGCAACTCTGGAAACACCATATATTTT. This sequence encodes CASKDSNSGNTIYF.

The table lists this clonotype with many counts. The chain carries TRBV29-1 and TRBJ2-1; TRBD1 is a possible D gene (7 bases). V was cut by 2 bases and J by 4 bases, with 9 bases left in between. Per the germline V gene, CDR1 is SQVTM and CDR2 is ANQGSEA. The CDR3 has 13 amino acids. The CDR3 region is CSVEQGGYNEQFF. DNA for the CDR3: TGCAGCGTTGAACAGGGGGGATACAATGAGCAGTTCTTC.

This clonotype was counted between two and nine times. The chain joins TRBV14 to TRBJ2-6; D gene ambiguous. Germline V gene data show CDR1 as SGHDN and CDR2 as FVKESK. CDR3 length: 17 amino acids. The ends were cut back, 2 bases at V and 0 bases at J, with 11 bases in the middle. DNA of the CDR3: TGTGCCAGCAGCCAATTTATAGGGATCTCTGGGGCCAACGTCCTGACTTTC. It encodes CASSQFIGISGANVLTF.

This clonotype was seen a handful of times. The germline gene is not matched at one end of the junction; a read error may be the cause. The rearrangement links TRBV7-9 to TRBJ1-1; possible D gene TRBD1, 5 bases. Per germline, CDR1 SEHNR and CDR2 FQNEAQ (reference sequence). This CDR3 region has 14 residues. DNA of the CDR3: TGTGCCAGCAGCCCAAGGGACGCGAACCCTGAAGCTTTCTTT. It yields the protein CASSPRDANPEAFF.

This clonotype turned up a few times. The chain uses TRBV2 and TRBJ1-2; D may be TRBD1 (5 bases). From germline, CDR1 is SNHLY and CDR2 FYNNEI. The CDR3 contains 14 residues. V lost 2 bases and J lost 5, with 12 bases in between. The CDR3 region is CASSESGTQYGYTF. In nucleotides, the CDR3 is TGTGCCAGCAGTGAATCTGGGACCCAGTATGGCTACACCTTC.

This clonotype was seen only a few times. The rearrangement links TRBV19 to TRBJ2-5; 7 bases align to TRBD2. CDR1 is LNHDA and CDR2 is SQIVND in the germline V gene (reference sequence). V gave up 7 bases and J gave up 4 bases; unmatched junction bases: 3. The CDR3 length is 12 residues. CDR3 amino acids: CASKSSGETQYF. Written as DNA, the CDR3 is TGTGCCAGTAAGTCTAGCGGAGAGACCCAGTACTTC.

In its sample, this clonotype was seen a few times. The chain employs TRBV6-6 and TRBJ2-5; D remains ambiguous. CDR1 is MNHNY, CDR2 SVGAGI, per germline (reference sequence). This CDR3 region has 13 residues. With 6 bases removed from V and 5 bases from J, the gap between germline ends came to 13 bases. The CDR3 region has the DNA TGTGCCAGCAGCCCCCCGATGGGGGAGACCCAGTACTTC. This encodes CASSPPMGETQYF.

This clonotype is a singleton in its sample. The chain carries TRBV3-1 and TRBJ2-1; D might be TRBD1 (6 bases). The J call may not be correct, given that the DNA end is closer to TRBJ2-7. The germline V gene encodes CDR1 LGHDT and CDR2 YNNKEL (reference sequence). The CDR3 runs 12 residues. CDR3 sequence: CASSQEGGKQYF. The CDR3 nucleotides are TGTGCCAGCAGCCAAGAAGGGGGTAAGCAGTACTTC.

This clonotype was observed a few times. This chain's CDR3 is CAGFPGGRNEKLFF. The CDR3 region has the DNA TGTGCCGGCTTCCCCGGGGGGCGTAATGAAAAACTGTTTTTT. V is TRBV28 and J is TRBJ1-4; TRBD1 might be the D (6 bases). Trimming took off 11 bases at V and 4 bases at J, with 17 bases between the two ends. This CDR3 is 14 amino acids long. Germline loops: CDR1 MDHEN, CDR2 SYDVKM. The full variable domain, in which reference TRBV28 and TRBJ1-4 provide the parts outside the CDR3, is DVKVTQSSRYLVKRTGEKVFLECVQDMDHENMFWYRQDPGLGLRLIYFSYDVKMKEKGDIPEGYSVSREKKERFSLILESASTNQTSMYLCAGFPGGRNEKLFFGSGTQLSVL.

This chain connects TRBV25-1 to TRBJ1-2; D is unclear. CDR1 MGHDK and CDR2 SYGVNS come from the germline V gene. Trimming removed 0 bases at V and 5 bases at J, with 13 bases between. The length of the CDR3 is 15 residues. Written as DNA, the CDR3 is TGTGCCAGCAGTGAATATGACACCATGAATTATGGCTACACCTTC. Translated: CASSEYDTMNYGYTF.

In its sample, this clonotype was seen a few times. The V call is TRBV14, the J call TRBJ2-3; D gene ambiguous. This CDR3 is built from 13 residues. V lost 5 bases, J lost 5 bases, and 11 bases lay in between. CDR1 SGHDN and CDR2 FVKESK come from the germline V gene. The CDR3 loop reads CASSSEWRDTQYF. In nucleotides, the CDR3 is TGTGCCAGCAGCTCGGAGTGGAGAGATACGCAGTATTTT.